Reported below is one TCR beta chain. Trimming cost V 1 base and J 4 bases, with 17 bases left between them. This CDR3 has 17 residues. The germline CDR1 and CDR2 sequences are MNHNS and SASEGT. The PCR was carried out with 60 Vbeta primers and 13 Jbeta primers. Profiling relied on immunoSEQ multiplex PCR, and the TCRdb table lists in-frame clones only, not all of them. The sample yields about 90,000 clones, approximately 84% seen once. This entry belongs to a study of cytomegalovirus exposure and HLA in healthy donors. V and J are TRBV6-1 and TRBJ1-5, with TRBD1 as a possible D gene (6 bases). Sequencing was carried out using PBMCs. This receptor was taken from a man between 18 and 29 years old in good health and CMV-seronegative. The CDR3 loop reads CASSEEGGGAKNQPQHF. The CDR3 region has the DNA TGTGCCAGCAGTGAAGAGGGGGGGGGCGCCAAGAATCAGCCCCAGCATTTT.